One sample yielded the 11 T cell receptor beta chains listed below, sequenced in a study of tumor-infiltrating lymphocytes in primary liver carcinoma. Co-extraction of both nucleic acids (RNA and DNA) used roughly 18-34 mg of unsorted bulk tissue. A constant-region primer served to make TCR beta cDNA from about 530 ng total RNA. Three rounds of nested multiplex PCR with slightly modified ARM-PCR produced TCR beta libraries. With TRBV1-TRBV30 forward primers and a C-beta reverse primer, the first two PCR rounds were run for roughly 9 cycles each. One entry per CDR3 protein, called by TCRdb with MiXCR from the multiplex PCR reads. Of roughly 120,000 distinct CDR3 sequences listed, 55% to 75% are singletons. The specimen sequenced was liver tumor tissue from sampling region 1. Indicated subset: tumor region T1, superior pole. These receptors were obtained from a woman aged 55-69 years with primary liver carcinoma and hepatitis B virus infection.

Note on this clonotype: Being one base from a much bigger clone, this may be a read error. The rearrangement joins TRBV6-2 or TRBV6-3 to TRBJ1-2; 9 bases agree with TRBD1. The CDR3 sequence is 15 residues long. Germline V CDR1 and CDR2: MNHEY, SVGEGT. The CDR3 loop reads CASTHSGQGNYGCTF. The CDR3, as DNA: TGTGCCAGCACTCACTCGGGACAGGGAAACTATGGCTGCACCTTC.

V gene TRBV28 combines with J gene TRBJ2-1; perhaps D is TRBD1 or TRBD2 (5 bases each). Trimming shortened V by 4 bases and J by 5 bases, and 21 bases separated the two germline ends. The CDR3 runs to 17 residues. Looked up from germline, CDR1 is MDHEN and CDR2 is SYDVKM. The CDR3 nucleotides read TGTGCCAGCAGTTCGGCATTGGGGGTGGCTCCTAACAATGAGCAGTTCTTC. As protein: CASSSALGVAPNNEQFF.

This chain joins TRBV7-6 and TRBJ2-3; tentative D call: TRBD2 (5 bases). Deletions cut 4 bases from V and 5 bases from J, with 10 bases between. The germline V gene has CDR1 SGHVS and CDR2 FNYEAQ. CDR3 size: 13 residues. CDR3 sequence (DNA): TGTGCCAGCAGCTCAAACCGGGGAGATACGCAGTATTTT. This codes for CASSSNRGDTQYF.

With regard to this clonotype: One end of the junction does not line up with germline, which may come from a read error. The chain links TRBV11-2 to TRBJ2-2; the D is unclear. Germline V CDR1 and CDR2: SGHAT, FQNNGV. The CDR3 runs 14 residues. The CDR3 DNA is TGTGTCAGCAGTCCAGGATGGGTTACCGGGGAGCTGTTTTTT. It encodes CVSSPGWVTGELFF.

Concerning this clonotype itself: One end of the junction varies from germline; a read error may be responsible. The V gene is TRBV19, the J gene TRBJ1-1, with D possibly TRBD1 on 5 matching bases. The CDR3 spans 14 residues. Germline CDR1 is LNHDA and CDR2 is SQIVND (reference sequence). The CDR3 DNA reads TGTGTCAGTAGTACAGGCGGCCCTAGCACTGAAGCTTTCTTT. Encoded protein: CVSSTGGPSTEAFF.

On this clonotype itself: One base away lies a much larger clone, so this may be a sequencing read error. The V call is TRBV6-1, the J call TRBJ1-5; D perhaps matches TRBD1 (5 bases). The V gene's germline CDR1 is MNHNS and CDR2 SASEGT. The length of the CDR3 is 17 residues. V was trimmed by 6 bases and J by 0 bases, leaving 18 bases between them. The chain's CDR3 is CASRSVGGRISNQPQHF. CDR3 nucleotide sequence: TGTGCCAGCAGGAGTGTGGGGGGGAGGATTAGCAATCAGCCCCAGCATTTT.

This clonotype was seen repeatedly, ten times or more. The CDR3 DNA reads TGTGCCACTTACAGGGGGCAGGGCGGCAATCAGCCCCAGCATTTT. As protein: CATYRGQGGNQPQHF. This rearrangement joins TRBV6-6 to TRBJ1-5, with 9 bases that match TRBD1. In germline, CDR1 is MNHNY, CDR2 SVGAGI (reference sequence). The CDR3 is 15 amino acids. The V gene end was trimmed by 10 bases and the J gene end by 2 bases; junction bases not matched to a gene: 9.

With respect to this clonotype: A clone one base away is much larger, so this may be a read error. V and J are TRBV5-5 and TRBJ1-5, with D unclear. The CDR3 has 16 residues. Germline-derived CDR1 and CDR2 are SGHKS and YYEKEE (reference sequence). The CDR3 region has the DNA TGTGCCATCAGCTTGGTGGCAGACAATAGCAATCAGCCCCAGCATTTT. Protein: CAISLVADNSNQPQHF.

Regarding this clonotype: A read error may be the cause here, since a much bigger clone is one base away. The V gene is TRBV6-5, the J gene TRBJ2-3, with D perhaps matching TRBD1 or TRBD2 (5 bases each). The germline V gene encodes CDR1 MNHEY and CDR2 SVGAGI. The CDR3 covers 14 residues. This CDR3 is CASSPRDPRDTRYF. The DNA for the CDR3 is TGTGCCAGCAGTCCCCGGGACCCTAGAGATACGCGGTATTTT.

Comments on this clonotype: At one of its ends the junction is not consistent with the germline gene, which may arise from a read error. The chain joins TRBV6-1 to TRBJ2-7; D gene uncertain. Looked up from germline, CDR1 is MNHNS and CDR2 is SASEGT. This CDR3 is 12 amino acids long. The chain's CDR3 is CASGRHSYELYF. CDR3 DNA sequence: TGTGCCAGCGGACGGCACTCCTACGAGCTGTACTTC.

V is TRBV28 and J is TRBJ2-7; 8 bases are a match to TRBD2. The germline V gene has CDR1 MDHEN and CDR2 SYDVKM. CDR3 size: 14 residues. Germline trimming cut 7 bases from V and 3 bases from J; bases unmatched to any gene: 8. For the CDR3, the DNA is TGTGCCAGCATCCGGAACGGGAGGGGCTACGAGCAGTACTTC. It specifies CASIRNGRGYEQYF.